These 15 T cell receptor beta chains originate from one sample sequenced in a study of neurological immune-mediated disorders. A single record per CDR3 protein comes from TCRdb applying MiXCR to the 5' RACE reads. The top ten hold more than 20% of the sample, which has around 46,000 distinct CDR3 sequences, about 23% seen once. Sequencing used PBMCs. The source is a woman in her 70s in good health.

This clonotype has ten or more counts. The rearrangement joins TRBV20-1 to TRBJ1-2, with 9 bases identical to TRBD1. V dropped 5 bases and J dropped 8; count of bases not matched to a gene: 6. Germline CDR1 is DFQATT and CDR2 is SNEGSKA (reference sequence). The CDR3 consists of 12 residues. CDR3 bases: TGCAGTGCTTGGACAGGGGCAGTGGGCTACACCTTC. This gives the protein CSAWTGAVGYTF.

This clonotype was seen at least ten times. The chain uses TRBV28 and TRBJ2-5, with 9 bases matching TRBD2. The V gene end was trimmed by 3 bases and the J gene end by 5 bases; junction bases not matched to a gene: 13. CDR3 length: 17 residues. Germline CDR1 and CDR2: MDHEN and SYDVKM. The CDR3 DNA is TGTGCCAGCAGTTTTCGGTCTAGCGGGATCTATGGGGAGACCCAGTACTTC. Translation: CASSFRSSGIYGETQYF.

The table lists this clonotype with many counts. The rearrangement uses TRBV10-2 and TRBJ2-2, with 10 bases matching TRBD1. CDR3 size: 15 residues. The trim removed 6 bases at V and 3 bases at J, leaving 4 bases unmatched. In germline, CDR1 is WSHSY, CDR2 SAAADI. The CDR3 DNA sequence: TGCGCCAGCAGGGCTGGGACAGGGGACACCGGGGAGCTGTTTTTT. It yields the protein CASRAGTGDTGELFF.

V usage is TRBV24-1 and J usage is TRBJ2-1; the match to TRBD1 covers 8 bases. This CDR3 contains 14 residues. In germline, CDR1 is KGHDR, CDR2 SFDVKD. Losses at the gene ends were 6 bases for V and 7 bases for J; bases not matched to a gene: 7. CDR3 residues: CATSRVDRVNEQFF. In DNA, the CDR3 is TGTGCCACCAGTCGGGTGGACAGGGTAAATGAGCAGTTCTTC.

Many counts were recorded for this clonotype. The chain has TRBV20-1 and TRBJ1-1; the match to TRBD1 covers 7 bases. Germline V lookup: CDR1 DFQATT, CDR2 SNEGSKA (reference sequence). V lost 3 bases, J lost 3 bases, and 4 bases stayed unmatched. CDR3 size: 13 residues. This chain's CDR3 is CSARVTGDTEAFF. DNA of the CDR3: TGCAGTGCTAGGGTCACAGGGGACACTGAAGCTTTCTTT.

By sample fraction, this clonotype is medium-sized. The V call is TRBV20-1, the J call TRBJ1-1; D not certain. Germline CDR1 DFQATT, CDR2 SNEGSKA (reference sequence). CDR3 length equals 14 residues. V shed 3 bases and J shed 2 bases, with 13 bases lying between them. For the CDR3, the DNA is TGCAGTGCTAGCAAGGCAGATTCTAACACTGAAGCTTTCTTT. Protein sequence: CSASKADSNTEAFF.

At least ten counts were recorded for this clonotype. V gene TRBV12-3 or TRBV12-4 combines with J gene TRBJ2-7; TRBD2 matches at 9 bases. V shed 6 bases and J 3 bases; nucleotides not matched to a gene: 3. The CDR3 is 13 residues long. In nucleotides, the CDR3 is TGTGCCAGCAGCTCGACTAGCGGCTACGAGCAGTACTTC. Translation gives CASSSTSGYEQYF.

The gene calls are TRBV4-2 and TRBJ2-7; tentative D call: TRBD1 (7 bases). The V and J ends lost 4 bases and 4 bases respectively, with 20 bases between them. The CDR3 spans 16 residues. CDR1 is LGHNA, CDR2 YNFKEQ, per germline. CDR3 sequence (DNA): TGTGCCAGCAGCCGGGAGGAGGGACAGATAAAATACGAGCAGTACTTC. Protein: CASSREEGQIKYEQYF.

This clonotype has ten or more counts. The chain links TRBV5-1 to TRBJ2-7; 8 bases are a match to TRBD1. The CDR3 is 15 amino acids. With 0 bases clipped from V and 1 base from J, the junction kept 3 bases outside the gene matches. CDR1 is SGHRS, CDR2 YFSETQ, per germline. The chain's CDR3 is CASSLVQGGSYEQYF. The DNA of the CDR3 is TGCGCCAGCAGCTTGGTACAGGGGGGATCCTACGAGCAGTACTTC.

This clonotype showed up just once. The chain links TRBV7-7 to TRBJ2-2; TRBD2 agrees at 7 bases. V shed 0 bases, J shed 6 bases, and the junction held 1 base outside the gene matches. Germline V lookup: CDR1 SSHAT, CDR2 FNYEAQ (reference sequence). This CDR3 has 14 amino acids. CDR3 in DNA: TGTGCCAGCAGCTTAGCTAGCGGGCCCGGGGAGCTGTTTTTT. As protein: CASSLASGPGELFF.

This sequence joins TRBV7-2 and TRBJ1-4; D is unresolved. V was shortened by 5 bases and J by 5 bases, with 6 bases between the two germline ends. The CDR3 is 12 amino acids. Germline CDR1 reads SGHTA; CDR2 reads FQGNSA. In DNA form, the CDR3 reads TGTGCCAGCAGCCAGAACAATGAAAAACTGTTTTTT. Protein: CASSQNNEKLFF.

This clonotype occurred many times. The chain uses TRBV7-2 and TRBJ2-6; D unresolved. Germline-derived CDR1 and CDR2 are SGHTA and FQGNSA. V was shortened by 2 bases and J by 0 bases, with 5 bases between the two germline ends. The length of the CDR3 is 15 residues. CDR3 in amino acids: CASSLKFSGANVLTF. The CDR3 bases are TGTGCCAGCAGCTTAAAGTTCTCTGGGGCCAACGTCCTGACTTTC.

This clonotype was counted at least ten times. J is TRBJ2-1 and V is TRBV5-1; 8 nucleotides align to TRBD2. CDR1 is SGHRS and CDR2 is YFSETQ in the germline V gene. CDR3 length equals 17 residues. With 1 base clipped from V and 2 bases from J, the junction kept 8 bases outside the gene matches. The chain's CDR3 is CASSLTAAGGTYNEQFF. DNA of the CDR3: TGCGCCAGCAGCTTGACGGCCGCGGGAGGAACCTACAATGAGCAGTTCTTC.

CDR3 nucleotides: TGCGCCAGCAGCTTGGGGTACCCCTATGGAGGGGCGAGCGAGCAGTACTTC. It translates to CASSLGYPYGGASEQYF. The gene calls are TRBV5-1 and TRBJ2-7; tentative D call: TRBD2 (6 bases). This CDR3 comprises 17 residues. The V and J ends lost 0 bases and 6 bases respectively, with 22 bases between them. Germline V gives CDR1 SGHRS, CDR2 YFSETQ.

This clonotype was seen just once. J is TRBJ2-1 and V is TRBV11-3; 9 positions match TRBD2. Germline CDR1 reads SGHNT; CDR2 reads YENEEA. Losses at the gene ends were 4 bases for V and 1 base for J; bases not matched to a gene: 8. The CDR3 covers 17 residues. This CDR3 reads CASSSPARGGSYNEQFF. Here the CDR3 DNA reads TGTGCCAGCAGCTCCCCTGCGCGGGGGGGATCCTACAATGAGCAGTTCTTC.